Below, one T cell receptor beta chain is given with its context. Its antigen is currently unknown. This record comes from a study of cytomegalovirus exposure and HLA in healthy donors. Whole-study findings and limits: Some public TCRs appeared in many individuals, while most sequences were rare. A classifier reportedly called cytomegalovirus status with high sensitivity and specificity. The authors listed about 170 TCR beta chains as cytomegalovirus-associated. The tendency of first-cohort TCR clusters to co-occur in the 90 to 150 validation repertoires was the finding of a later analysis.

Profiling relied on immunoSEQ multiplex PCR, and the TCRdb table lists in-frame clones only, not all of them. Among some 140,000 clones listed, 86% were seen once. Germline V gene data show CDR1 as LGHNA and CDR2 as YNFKEQ. This CDR3 is 16 amino acids long. V trimming: 3 bases; J trimming: 4 bases; junction bases outside the gene matches: 11. The sample taken for sequencing was PBMCs. The clonotype comes from a young man in good health and CMV-seropositive. The V gene is TRBV4-2, the J gene TRBJ1-2; 7 nucleotides agree with TRBD1. The CDR3 DNA is TGTGCCAGCAGCCAGGGTCTTGGACAGGAGGGCTATGGCTACACCTTC. This gives the protein CASSQGLGQEGYGYTF.